This TCR beta chain was recorded in a study of cytomegalovirus exposure and HLA in healthy donors. The PCR used 60 Vbeta and 13 Jbeta primers. Only in-frame clones appear in the TCRdb table, and some are missing; sequencing was by immunoSEQ multiplex PCR. The table lists 200,000 or so clones, roughly four fifths of them singletons. In germline, CDR1 is SNHLY, CDR2 FYNNEI. The CDR3 spans 14 residues. With 2 bases removed from V and 6 bases from J, the gap between germline ends came to 10 bases. The V call is TRBV2, the J call TRBJ2-2; D might be TRBD2 (6 bases). This clonotype originated in a woman under 30 in good health and CMV-seropositive. The sample taken for sequencing was PBMCs. The CDR3, as DNA: TGTGCCAGCAGTGAACTGCGGGATGCCGGGGAGCTGTTTTTT. Translating gives CASSELRDAGELFF.